This entry describes one TCR beta chain. This CDR3 has 14 residues. Germline CDR1 is MNHNY and CDR2 is SVGAGI (reference sequence). V lost 6 bases to trimming and J lost 0 bases, with 8 bases between them. TCRdb's table, derived via immunoSEQ multiplex PCR, lists solely in-frame clones and lacks some. The table includes approximately 500,000 clones, 90% to 97% detected once. The source of the sample is a study of shared clonotypes between healthy human individuals. This TCR was sampled from a woman aged 25-40 years in good health. Sequenced: naive CD4+ T cells sorted from blood. Subset specified: CD45RA+ positively selected. The J gene is TRBJ1-4, the V gene TRBV6-6; D perhaps matches TRBD1 (6 bases). For the CDR3, the DNA is TGTGCCAGCAGACAGGGTACAACTAATGAAAAACTGTTTTTT. Encoded protein: CASRQGTTNEKLFF.